These T cell receptor beta chains were read from a single sample in a study of shared clonotypes between healthy human individuals. The data were produced by immunoSEQ multiplex PCR, yet TCRdb's version contains in-frame clones alone and is incomplete. The sample lists about 330,000 clones, about 74% occurring once. The sample taken for sequencing was memory CD4+ T cells sorted from blood. All receptors derive from a man younger than 40 in good health. Both conserved end residues are part of each CDR3.

cdr3_aa: CASTDTTQRPQHF
j_call: TRBJ1-5
v_call: TRBV2

cdr3_aa: CASSTQEATGELFF
j_call: TRBJ2-2
v_call: TRBV19

cdr3_aa: CASSGGYGLYGYTF
j_call: TRBJ1-2
v_call: TRBV28

cdr3_aa: CASSELEVGEQYF
j_call: TRBJ2-7
v_call: TRBV2

cdr3_aa: CASSADRNYGYTF
j_call: TRBJ1-2
v_call: TRBV7-3

cdr3_aa: CASSSRAGTGNTEAFF
j_call: TRBJ1-1
v_call: TRBV5-4

cdr3_aa: CASSLYASGREETQYF
j_call: TRBJ2-5
v_call: TRBV5-8

cdr3_aa: CASSLPSAETQYF
j_call: TRBJ2-5
v_call: TRBV18

cdr3_aa: CASSLKGTGGGTEAFF
j_call: TRBJ1-1
v_call: TRBV5-4

cdr3_aa: CASSQDRTGVKNIQYF
j_call: TRBJ2-4
v_call: TRBV4-1

cdr3_aa: CASSFLTSGRPGEQYF
j_call: TRBJ2-7
v_call: TRBV6-5

cdr3_aa: CASSLSVGGYTF
j_call: TRBJ1-2
v_call: TRBV28

cdr3_aa: CASSLATGAPYEQYF
j_call: TRBJ2-7
v_call: TRBV5-5

cdr3_aa: CASSSQATGEQYF
j_call: TRBJ2-4
v_call: TRBV7-9

cdr3_aa: CASSLRAVFSYEQYF
j_call: TRBJ2-7
v_call: TRBV27

cdr3_aa: CASSAETGFVSYGYTF
j_call: TRBJ1-2
v_call: TRBV6-1

cdr3_aa: CAGAETGGNEKLFF
j_call: TRBJ1-4
v_call: TRBV6-1

cdr3_aa: CASSQDEDLGYTF
j_call: TRBJ1-2
v_call: TRBV4-1

cdr3_aa: CASSISMGYEQYF
j_call: TRBJ2-7
v_call: TRBV7-2

cdr3_aa: CASSLSGAVGLDTQYF
j_call: TRBJ2-3
v_call: TRBV7-2

cdr3_aa: CATTQYPGELFF
j_call: TRBJ2-2
v_call: TRBV10-3

cdr3_aa: CASSPQGLGNHNEQFF
j_call: TRBJ2-1
v_call: TRBV28

cdr3_aa: CASRPTSGRGEQYF
j_call: TRBJ2-7
v_call: TRBV6-6

cdr3_aa: CASRYGATSGLQFF
j_call: TRBJ2-1
v_call: TRBV6-1

cdr3_aa: CASSFIATDTEAFF
j_call: TRBJ1-1
v_call: TRBV28

cdr3_aa: CASSESIGSDQYF
j_call: TRBJ2-7
v_call: TRBV10-1

cdr3_aa: CATSSGGSGANVLTF
j_call: TRBJ2-6
v_call: TRBV15

cdr3_aa: CSVVPAGPSTDTQYF
j_call: TRBJ2-3
v_call: TRBV29-1

cdr3_aa: CASSVTGGYEQYF
j_call: TRBJ2-7
v_call: TRBV5-4

cdr3_aa: CASSVVAIGQGANVLTF
j_call: TRBJ2-6
v_call: TRBV9

cdr3_aa: CASSPVGPAKNIQYF
j_call: TRBJ2-4
v_call: TRBV5-5

cdr3_aa: CASSLRTAGANVLTF
j_call: TRBJ2-6
v_call: TRBV11-2

cdr3_aa: CASSSPGRNTGELFF
j_call: TRBJ2-2
v_call: TRBV5-1

cdr3_aa: CASSPGTGGDEQYF
j_call: TRBJ2-7
v_call: TRBV18

cdr3_aa: CASSVTGSGADTQYF
j_call: TRBJ2-3
v_call: TRBV9

cdr3_aa: CASRPRGRDRENSPLHF
j_call: TRBJ1-6
v_call: TRBV7-9

cdr3_aa: CASSLDLPGGQETQYF
j_call: TRBJ2-5
v_call: TRBV11-3

cdr3_aa: CASASGTVYNEQFF
j_call: TRBJ2-1
v_call: TRBV6-5

cdr3_aa: CASSLDQGYGYTF
j_call: TRBJ1-2
v_call: TRBV7-2

cdr3_aa: CASGLRDQPQHF
j_call: TRBJ1-5
v_call: TRBV19

cdr3_aa: CASRPHGQSTDTQYF
j_call: TRBJ2-3
v_call: TRBV28

cdr3_aa: CASSWTSGTADTQYF
j_call: TRBJ2-3
v_call: TRBV7-6

cdr3_aa: CASRLTGGSSEQYF
j_call: TRBJ2-7
v_call: TRBV11-2

cdr3_aa: CASNKGLAGVGELFF
j_call: TRBJ2-2
v_call: TRBV27

cdr3_aa: CASRGRRNTGELFF
j_call: TRBJ2-2
v_call: TRBV2

cdr3_aa: CASSLAGSTDTQYF
j_call: TRBJ2-3
v_call: TRBV28

cdr3_aa: CASSLGGEYEQYF
j_call: TRBJ2-7
v_call: TRBV28